This T cell receptor (beta chain) was recovered during a study of immune characteristics of hereditary and idiopathic chronic pancreatitis. The study in broad terms: The study examined local immune cells and TCRbeta repertoires in the pancreas in hereditary and idiopathic chronic pancreatitis, using control pancreases from organ donors for comparison. TCRbeta sequencing was performed on roughly 5 control pancreases, roughly seven hereditary chronic pancreatitis pancreases and roughly six idiopathic chronic pancreatitis pancreases. The gDNA-based approach was selected because minimal in vitro experimental manipulation of pancreas-infiltrating T cells was involved. Overall study results and their limits: Because patient tissue could be obtained only at the time of TPIAT, differences in disease duration may have affected the immune findings. Chronic pancreatitis caused by alcohol use was excluded from the study. Vbeta-Jbeta gene family usage, including TRBV10, TRBV19, TRBV23 and TRBV5, differed between hereditary and idiopathic chronic pancreatitis. Compared with controls, TCRbeta repertoire diversity was significantly higher and clonality was lower in both chronic pancreatitis groups. Among about a dozen chronic pancreatitis patients, a positive correlation was found between numbers of productive TCR rearrangements and disease severity scores.

The method behind the library was the immunoSEQ multiplex PCR assay. From pancreatic genomic DNA, the TCRbeta CDR3 region along with adjacent sequences was amplified and then sequenced. Per the source publication's procedure: Repertoire diversity was measured as a mean normalized Shannon-Wiener index, alongside productive clonality and productive rearrangement counts. The nonparametric Mann-Whitney U test was used to compare repertoire metrics between the control and chronic pancreatitis groups. A clonotype counted as shared when its CDR3beta sequence had identical amino acid composition and length across subjects. TCRdb mirrors the immuneACCESS table, restricted to in-frame sequences. Some clones are absent from its copies; in checked studies, under half trace to an unresolved V gene, and the reason for the others is unknown. V and J calls and clone size are copied from that table; D and trimming were computed from the DNA. The sample data list about 14,000 clones, and about 73% of these were observed just once. The ten largest clones represent 13% to 15% of the sample.

V is pared back by 4 bases and J by 6 bases, with 7 bases lying between the germline termini. The cysteine opens and the phenylalanine closes a CDR3 of 11 amino acids. Here the CDR3 DNA is all that survives: 33 bases in frame from base 1. The germline V gene sets CDR1 to MDHEN and CDR2 to SYDVKM. Pancreas tissue with chronic pancreatitis was obtained from patients having total pancreatectomy with islet autotransplantation (TPIAT). Included chronic pancreatitis patients had no known history of diabetes. For TCRbeta sequencing, genomic DNA was extracted directly from bulk pancreas tissue, without T cell sorting. Pancreas tissues were collected consecutively from patients and organ donors at two US centers. Of note for this clone: The specificity of this receptor is unknown. No per-base quality is available; no much larger clone lies one base away.

This clonotype was sampled from a human donor with chronic pancreatitis. The chain employs TRBV28 and TRBJ2-7; no D segment can be confidently identified. The sample consisted of pancreas tissue with hereditary chronic pancreatitis. The DNA reads TGTGCCAGCAGTTCATCTCGCGAGCAGTACTTC. Translated, this is CASSSSREQYF.